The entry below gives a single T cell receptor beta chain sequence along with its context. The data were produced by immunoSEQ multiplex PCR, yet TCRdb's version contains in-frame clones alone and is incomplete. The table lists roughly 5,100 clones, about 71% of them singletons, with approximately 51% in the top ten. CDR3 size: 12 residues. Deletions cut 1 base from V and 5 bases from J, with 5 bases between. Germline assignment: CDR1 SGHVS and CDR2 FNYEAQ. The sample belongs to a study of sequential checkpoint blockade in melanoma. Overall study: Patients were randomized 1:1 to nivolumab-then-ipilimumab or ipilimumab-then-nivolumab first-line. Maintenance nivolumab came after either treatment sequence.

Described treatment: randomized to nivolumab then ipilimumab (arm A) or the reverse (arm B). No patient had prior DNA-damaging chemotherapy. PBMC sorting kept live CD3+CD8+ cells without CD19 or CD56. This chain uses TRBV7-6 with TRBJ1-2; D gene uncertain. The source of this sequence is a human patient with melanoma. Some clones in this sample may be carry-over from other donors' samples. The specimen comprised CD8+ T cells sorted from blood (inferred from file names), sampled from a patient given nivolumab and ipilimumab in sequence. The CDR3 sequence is CASSLGEYGYTF. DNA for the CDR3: TGTGCCAGCAGCTTAGGGGAGTATGGCTACACCTTC.